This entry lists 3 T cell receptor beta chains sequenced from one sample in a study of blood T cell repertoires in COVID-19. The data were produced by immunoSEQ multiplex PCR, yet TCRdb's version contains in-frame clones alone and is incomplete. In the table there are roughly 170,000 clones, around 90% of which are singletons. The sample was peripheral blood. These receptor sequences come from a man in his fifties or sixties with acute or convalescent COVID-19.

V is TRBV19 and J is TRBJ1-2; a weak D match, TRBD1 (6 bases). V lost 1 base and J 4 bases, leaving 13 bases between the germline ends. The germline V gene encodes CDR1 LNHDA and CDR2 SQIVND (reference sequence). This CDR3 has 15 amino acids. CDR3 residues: CASSIARGAIYGYTF. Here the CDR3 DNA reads TGTGCCAGTAGTATAGCTCGGGGGGCTATCTATGGCTACACCTTC.

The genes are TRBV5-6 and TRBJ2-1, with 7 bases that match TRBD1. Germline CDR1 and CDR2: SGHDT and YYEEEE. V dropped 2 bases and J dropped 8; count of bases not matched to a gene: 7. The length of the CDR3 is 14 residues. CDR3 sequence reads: CASSFVTGEYEQFF. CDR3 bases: TGTGCCAGCAGCTTTGTTACAGGGGAGTATGAGCAGTTCTTC.

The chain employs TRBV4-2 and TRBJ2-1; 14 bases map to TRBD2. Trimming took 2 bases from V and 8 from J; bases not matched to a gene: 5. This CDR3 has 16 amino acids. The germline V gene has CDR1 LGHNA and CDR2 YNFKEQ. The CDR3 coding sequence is TGTGCCAGCAGCCAATCGACTAGCGGGGGGGCCTATGAGCAGTTCTTC. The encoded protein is CASSQSTSGGAYEQFF.